The next 20 T cell receptor beta chains were all read from a single sample in a study of glioma-infiltrating T cells after dendritic cell vaccination. The protocol was immunoSEQ multiplex PCR, while the TCRdb copy is restricted to in-frame clones and leaves out a portion. The sample contains 75,000 to 100,000 clones, 79% of which appear only once. Source: blood, taken before dendritic cell vaccination. The receptors originated from a human donor with glioblastoma.

This clone was seen a few times. The gene calls are TRBV19 and TRBJ1-5, with D unresolved. Looked up from germline, CDR1 is LNHDA and CDR2 is SQIVND (reference sequence). V was pared by 7 bases and J by 3 bases, with 13 bases between. The CDR3 contains 14 residues. The CDR3 region is CASTPPGVNQPQHF. As DNA, the CDR3 is TGTGCCAGTACCCCCCCGGGTGTCAATCAGCCCCAGCATTTT.

The chain has TRBV6-5 and TRBJ2-2; D not certain. Trimming removed 2 bases from V and 2 bases from J, with 12 bases in between. The CDR3 sequence is 16 residues long. CDR1 and CDR2 (germline): MNHEY, SVGAGI. The CDR3 DNA follows: TGTGCCAGCAGTTACCTGGCGGAGCTAAACACCGGGGAGCTGTTTTTT. This translates into CASSYLAELNTGELFF.

The V gene is TRBV27, the J gene TRBJ2-7; D possibly corresponds to TRBD2 (6 bases). The germline V gene encodes CDR1 MNHEY and CDR2 SMNVEV (reference sequence). V gave up 5 bases and J gave up 4 bases, with 18 bases separating them. The CDR3 is 15 residues long. CDR3 protein: CASSPSGLRKYEQYF. The CDR3, as DNA: TGTGCCAGCAGTCCCTCGGGACTGAGAAAATACGAGCAGTACTTC.

This sequence joins TRBV4-1 and TRBJ1-2, with 8 bases aligning to TRBD1. The length of the CDR3 is 15 residues. Germline lookup yields CDR1 MGHRA and CDR2 YSYEKL. J was trimmed by 4 bases and V by 3 bases; bases with no gene match: 7. CDR3 in DNA: TGCGCCAGCAGCCACCACAGGGGGGGGACCTATGGCTACACCTTC. Translation: CASSHHRGGTYGYTF.

The chain joins TRBV28 to TRBJ1-2, with D perhaps matching TRBD1 (6 bases). Germline loops: CDR1 MDHEN, CDR2 SYDVKM. The V gene lost 7 bases and the J gene lost 8 bases, with 14 bases spanning the gap. CDR3 length: 12 amino acids. The CDR3 loop is CASTLTGSGYTF. The CDR3, as DNA: TGTGCCAGCACCCTCACAGGGTCAGGCTACACCTTC.

The chain carries TRBV6-6 and TRBJ2-2; maybe TRBD1 (5 bases). Germline lookup yields CDR1 MNHNY and CDR2 SVGAGI (reference sequence). Trimming took off 7 bases at V and 0 bases at J, with 9 bases between the two ends. The CDR3 is 14 amino acids. The CDR3 DNA sequence: TGTGCCAGCACCACAGGAGCGAACACCGGGGAGCTGTTTTTT. It yields the protein CASTTGANTGELFF.

V gene TRBV5-1 combines with J gene TRBJ1-1, with 8 bases matching TRBD1. Germline lookup yields CDR1 SGHRS and CDR2 YFSETQ. With 4 bases clipped from V and 6 bases from J, the junction kept 8 bases outside the gene matches. CDR3 length: 14 amino acids. The CDR3 reads CASSTGTGNPEAFF. CDR3 in DNA: TGCGCCAGCAGCACCGGGACAGGAAACCCTGAAGCTTTCTTT.

The rearrangement uses TRBV29-1 and TRBJ2-1; TRBD1 is a possible D gene (6 bases). The CDR3 is 13 amino acids. V was shortened by 4 bases and J by 6 bases, with 13 bases between the two germline ends. Germline loops: CDR1 SQVTM, CDR2 ANQGSEA. CDR3 nucleotide sequence: TGCAGCGTTGTCAGGGGACGCGGCAATGAGCAGTTCTTC. It encodes CSVVRGRGNEQFF.

This rearrangement joins TRBV5-1 to TRBJ2-6, with D tentatively TRBD1 (7 bases). V was pared by 5 bases and J by 4 bases, with 19 bases between. Germline V CDR1 and CDR2: SGHRS, YFSETQ. The CDR3 contains 17 residues. CDR3 in amino acids: CASSLDRRGRGANVLTF. CDR3 sequence (DNA): TGCGCCAGCAGTCTGGACAGGCGGGGTCGAGGGGCCAACGTCCTGACTTTC.

This chain joins TRBV5-5 and TRBJ2-2; D remains unclear. The CDR3 has 15 residues. Germline CDR1 SGHKS, CDR2 YYEKEE (reference sequence). With 0 bases removed from V and 0 bases from J, the gap between germline ends came to 6 bases. In DNA form, the CDR3 reads TGTGCCAGCAGCTTGGGGCAAACGAACACCGGGGAGCTGTTTTTT. Amino acids: CASSLGQTNTGELFF.

The chain combines TRBV9 with TRBJ2-2, with TRBD2 identical over 13 bases. The CDR3 contains 19 residues. V was clipped by 4 bases and J by 5 bases; unmatched bases: 14. The germline V gene encodes CDR1 SGDLS and CDR2 YYNGEE. This CDR3 is CASSLGRTSGRIWTGELFF. In nucleotides, the CDR3 is TGTGCCAGCAGCCTAGGGCGGACTAGCGGGAGAATCTGGACCGGGGAGCTGTTTTTT.

This chain uses TRBV29-1 with TRBJ1-2, with TRBD1 matching 10 bases. There are 14 residues in the CDR3. Germline loops: CDR1 SQVTM, CDR2 ANQGSEA. After removal of 6 bases from V and 7 bases from J, the junction contained 11 bases not matched to a gene. CDR3 residues: CSVDSGTGVRGYTF. CDR3 nucleotides: TGCAGCGTGGACTCCGGGACAGGGGTCCGTGGCTACACCTTC.

The gene calls are TRBV7-9 and TRBJ1-3; 9 nucleotides agree with TRBD1. The germline V gene has CDR1 SEHNR and CDR2 FQNEAQ (reference sequence). V gave up 6 bases and J gave up 2 bases; unmatched junction bases: 5. The CDR3 runs to 15 residues. The CDR3 DNA reads as TGTGCCAGCAGACCCGGACAGGGGCCTGGAAACACCATATATTTT. Its translation is CASRPGQGPGNTIYF.

CDR3 in DNA: TGTGCCAGCAGCTTGGGAGGCTTAAACACAGATACGCAGTATTTT. Protein product: CASSLGGLNTDTQYF. The gene calls are TRBV5-4 and TRBJ2-3; D is undetermined. Germline V gives CDR1 SGHNT, CDR2 YYREEE (reference sequence). V dropped 0 bases and J dropped 2 bases, with 10 bases sitting between them. This CDR3 is 15 amino acids long.

CDR3: CASRPKGLADNEQFF. The CDR3 DNA sequence: TGTGCCAGCAGGCCAAAGGGACTAGCGGACAATGAGCAGTTCTTC. The V call is TRBV11-1, the J call TRBJ2-1; 11 bases match TRBD2. Trimming cost V 6 bases and J 5 bases; bases outside gene matches: 6. Per germline, CDR1 SGHAT and CDR2 FQDESV (reference sequence). This CDR3 has 15 residues.

V usage is TRBV4-1 and J usage is TRBJ2-3, with a tentative D call TRBD2 (5 bases). The CDR3 is made up of 14 amino acids. Germline V gene lookup returns CDR1 MGHRA and CDR2 YSYEKL. Trimming stripped 1 base from V and 7 bases from J, with 12 bases between. The DNA for the CDR3 is TGCGCCAGCAGCCAAGGCAGCCTAGCTTATACGCAGTATTTT. Protein product: CASSQGSLAYTQYF.

The V call is TRBV7-2, the J call TRBJ2-5, with 14 bases identical to TRBD2. The CDR3 loop spans 17 amino acids. Per the germline V gene, CDR1 is SGHTA and CDR2 is FQGNSA. V lost 5 bases, J lost 4 bases, and 9 bases stayed unmatched. Here the CDR3 reads CASSPTGLAGGRETQYF. The CDR3 coding sequence is TGTGCCAGCAGCCCCACCGGACTAGCGGGAGGAAGAGAGACCCAGTACTTC.

The chain is built from TRBV20-1 and TRBJ1-2; the D is unclear. Trimming took off 5 bases at V and 7 bases at J, with 11 bases between the two ends. This CDR3 spans 11 amino acids. In germline, CDR1 is DFQATT, CDR2 SNEGSKA (reference sequence). CDR3 sequence (DNA): TGCAGTGCTGAAAAACTAGGTGGCTACACCTTC. Amino acids: CSAEKLGGYTF.

The CDR3 sequence: CASSERIADKTQYF. As DNA, the CDR3 is TGTGCCAGCAGCGAGAGAATTGCCGATAAGACCCAGTACTTC. This sequence joins TRBV7-9 and TRBJ2-5; D unclear. The CDR3 consists of 14 residues. V shed 5 bases and J shed 6 bases, with 16 bases lying between them. CDR1 SEHNR and CDR2 FQNEAQ come from the germline V gene (reference sequence).

This clone was recorded once. This chain links TRBV20-1 with TRBJ1-2; the D is unclear. CDR1 and CDR2 from the germline V gene are DFQATT and SNEGSKA (reference sequence). The CDR3 has 11 amino acids. Deletions cut 1 base from V and 4 bases from J, with 4 bases between. In DNA form, the CDR3 reads TGCAGTGCTAGAGGAGGCTATGGCTACACCTTC. Its translation is CSARGGYGYTF.